One sample yielded the 32 T cell receptor beta chains listed below, sequenced in a study of blood T cell repertoires in COVID-19 (dated by TCRdb to 2018 to 2020). The library was built by means of the immunoSEQ multiplex PCR assay. TCRdb took this table from immuneACCESS and kept in-frame rearrangements with V and J called. Such tables lack part of the clones; where checked against another copy, unresolved V genes explain under half of the gap, and the rest is unexplained. The sample table holds some 510,000 clones, of which around nine tenths were seen once. Jointly, the top ten make up 1.8% of the sample. The sequencing input was PBMCs or T cells enriched from blood (not recorded which). These receptors were obtained from a woman aged 40 to 50 who had recovered from COVID-19.

This clone has only one observation. This sequence joins TRBV12-3 or TRBV12-4 and TRBJ1-2; 7 bases agree with TRBD1. This CDR3 spans 13 amino acids. J gave up 8 bases and V 6 bases, and 9 bases lay outside the gene matches. DNA of the CDR3: TGTGCCAGCAGCCCAGACAGGGTAGGCGGCTACACCTTC. Protein product: CASSPDRVGGYTF.

Turning to this clone: A read error may produce the germline difference seen at one junction end. The gene calls are TRBV4-1 and TRBJ1-1; 7 bases are a match to TRBD1. CDR3 length equals 17 residues. Per the germline V gene, CDR1 is MGHRA and CDR2 is YSYEKL. The CDR3 loop reads CASSQGSTTTGAPRIIF. The CDR3 DNA is TGCGCCAGCAGCCAAGGTTCGACCACTACAGGGGCCCCGAGGATTATCTTT.

For this clone: The sample carries other DNA sequences with the same CDR3. This sequence joins TRBV19 and TRBJ1-1, with 7 nucleotides matching TRBD1. Losses at the gene ends were 8 bases for V and 8 bases for J; bases not matched to a gene: 14. This CDR3 comprises 14 residues. Germline loops: CDR1 LNHDA, CDR2 SQIVND (reference sequence). This chain's CDR3 is CASSSRGGQTEAFF. CDR3 nucleotides: TGTGCCAGTTCCTCCCGAGGGGGACAGACCGAAGCTTTCTTT.

CDR3 in amino acids: CASTLGTGSEAFF. Written as DNA, the CDR3 is TGTGCCAGCACCCTAGGGACAGGGTCTGAAGCTTTCTTT. This chain links TRBV6-5 with TRBJ1-1; 9 nucleotides line up with TRBD1. J lost 6 bases, V lost 7 bases, and 6 bases had no gene match. The CDR3 has 13 residues. From germline, CDR1 is MNHEY and CDR2 SVGAGI.

The rearrangement uses TRBV24-1 and TRBJ1-4; TRBD1 might be the D (5 bases). V was clipped by 8 bases and J by 5 bases, with 11 bases between them. The CDR3 length is 13 residues. Germline-derived CDR1 and CDR2 are KGHDR and SFDVKD. The CDR3 loop is CATTDSQNEKLFF. In nucleotides, the CDR3 is TGTGCCACCACCGACAGCCAGAATGAAAAACTGTTTTTT.

The chain has TRBV7-2 and TRBJ2-3; the match to TRBD2 covers 10 bases. The CDR3 runs to 16 residues. Per the germline V gene, CDR1 is SGHTA and CDR2 is FQGNSA. Germline trimming cut 4 bases from V and 0 bases from J; bases unmatched to any gene: 4. The CDR3: CASSSLAGVSTDTQYF. Written as DNA, the CDR3 is TGTGCCAGCAGCTCCCTAGCGGGAGTTAGCACAGATACGCAGTATTTT.

This chain joins TRBV6-5 and TRBJ1-5; D is ambiguous. The CDR3 extends over 14 amino acids. The V gene lost 2 bases and the J gene lost 6 bases, with 11 bases spanning the gap. Germline V gene sequence: CDR1 MNHEY, CDR2 SVGAGI. The CDR3 DNA is TGTGCCAGCAGTTACGCGGGGTTGAGTCAGCCCCAGCATTTT. Protein: CASSYAGLSQPQHF.

This clone came up a few times. V is TRBV18 and J is TRBJ1-2; 7 bases are shared with TRBD1. V shed 5 bases, J shed 1 base, and the junction held 10 bases outside the gene matches. The CDR3 consists of 16 residues. CDR1 and CDR2 from the germline V gene are KGHSH and LQKENI. The CDR3 DNA reads TGTGCCAGCTCAGAAACGACAGGGAGCTTTAACTATGGCTACACCTTC. It translates to CASSETTGSFNYGYTF.

CDR3 region: CAISAQSFVYGYTF. In DNA, the CDR3 is TGTGCCATCAGTGCCCAGTCCTTCGTCTATGGCTACACCTTC. The V gene is TRBV10-3, the J gene TRBJ1-2; D uncertain. This CDR3 has 14 residues. Per germline, CDR1 ENHRY and CDR2 SYGVKD. The germline V and J ends were trimmed by 4 bases and 4 bases, with 13 bases remaining between them.

The chain joins TRBV5-1 to TRBJ2-1; a weak D match, TRBD2 (5 bases). This CDR3 is 13 amino acids long. Trimming stripped 7 bases from V and 10 bases from J, with 18 bases between. Per the germline V gene, CDR1 is SGHRS and CDR2 is YFSETQ. The CDR3, as DNA: TGCGCCAGCCGCGGGCCGGCGGGCAGCGAGCAGTTCTTC. Translation: CASRGPAGSEQFF.

This chain joins TRBV21-1 and TRBJ1-1; TRBD1, as called in the table, went unchecked against the DNA. TRBV21-1 is tagged as a pseudogene. CDR3 size: 18 residues. CDR3 amino acids: CASSKKPETFRENTEAFF. The DNA for the CDR3 is TGTGCCAGCAGCAAGAAACCTGAGACTTTCAGGGAGAACACTGAAGCTTTCTTT.

In the case of this clone: At the DNA level, this CDR3 is encoded by other sequences in the same sample as well. This chain uses TRBV5-4 with TRBJ2-3, with 8 bases matching TRBD1. The CDR3 loop spans 15 amino acids. V shed 3 bases and J 1 base; nucleotides not matched to a gene: 4. Germline loops: CDR1 SGHNT, CDR2 YYREEE (reference sequence). The CDR3 DNA is TGTGCCAGCAGCTCCGGGACAGGCCGCACAGATACGCAGTATTTT. This translates into CASSSGTGRTDTQYF.

The chain combines TRBV5-1 with TRBJ1-2, with TRBD1 matching 7 bases. This CDR3 region has 14 residues. Losses at the gene ends were 0 bases for V and 6 bases for J; bases not matched to a gene: 5. Germline V gene lookup returns CDR1 SGHRS and CDR2 YFSETQ. The CDR3 reads CASSLAGRGDGYTF. The CDR3 coding sequence is TGCGCCAGCAGCTTGGCGGGCAGGGGGGATGGCTACACCTTC.

DNA for the CDR3: TGCGCCAGCAGCTTGGATGTAGCGGGAGGGACAGATACGCAGTATTTT. The encoded protein is CASSLDVAGGTDTQYF. The V and J genes are TRBV5-1 and TRBJ2-3; 11 positions match TRBD2. CDR3 length: 16 residues. Per germline, CDR1 SGHRS and CDR2 YFSETQ. After removal of 0 bases from V and 3 bases from J, the junction contained 3 bases not matched to a gene.

This chain uses TRBV27 with TRBJ2-5; 15 bases match TRBD2. CDR3 length equals 15 residues. The V and J ends lost 5 bases and 4 bases, in that order; junction bases with no gene match: 2. The germline V gene encodes CDR1 MNHEY and CDR2 SMNVEV (reference sequence). In DNA, the CDR3 is TGTGCCAGCAGTGGACTAGCGGGAGGGGCAGAGACCCAGTACTTC. Protein sequence: CASSGLAGGAETQYF.

V is TRBV7-9 and J is TRBJ2-5; 8 positions match TRBD2. With V trimmed by 4 bases and J by 5 bases, 9 bases remained unmatched. Germline assignment: CDR1 SEHNR and CDR2 FQNEAQ (reference sequence). This CDR3 spans 15 amino acids. The CDR3 protein is CASSSGSGSGETQYF. CDR3 in DNA: TGTGCCAGCAGCTCGGGAAGCGGGAGTGGGGAGACCCAGTACTTC.

The chain carries TRBV9 and TRBJ1-1, with 8 bases identical to TRBD1. CDR3 length: 13 residues. Germline-derived CDR1 and CDR2 are SGDLS and YYNGEE. V dropped 4 bases and J dropped 4; count of bases not matched to a gene: 3. Here the CDR3 reads CASSTGTGTEAFF. For the CDR3, the DNA is TGTGCCAGCAGCACAGGGACAGGCACTGAAGCTTTCTTT.

The chain links TRBV6-6 to TRBJ2-7; D may be TRBD2 (6 bases). The CDR3 is 16 amino acids. V was clipped by 7 bases and J by 2 bases, with 21 bases between them. CDR1 is MNHNY and CDR2 is SVGAGI in the germline V gene (reference sequence). In DNA form, the CDR3 reads TGTGCCAGCACCCCCCTGGGGAGCGGGTCTCCCTACGAGCAGTACTTC. This translates into CASTPLGSGSPYEQYF.

The CDR3 nucleotides read TGCGCCAGCAGCTTTAGCGGAGAGGGCACAGATACGCAGTATTTT. It yields the protein CASSFSGEGTDTQYF. V and J are TRBV5-1 and TRBJ2-3, with D tentatively TRBD2 (6 bases). From germline, CDR1 is SGHRS and CDR2 YFSETQ. The length of the CDR3 is 15 residues. Trimming stripped 2 bases from V and 1 base from J, with 11 bases between.

Only one count was recorded for this clone. J is TRBJ1-2 and V is TRBV18; TRBD1 agrees at 7 bases. The germline V gene encodes CDR1 KGHSH and CDR2 LQKENI. This CDR3 is built from 14 residues. J was trimmed by 6 bases and V by 3 bases; bases with no gene match: 7. Here the CDR3 reads CASSPRDSTNGYTF. CDR3 coding DNA: TGTGCCAGCTCACCCCGGGACAGTACAAATGGCTACACCTTC.

J is TRBJ2-3 and V is TRBV13; D is perhaps TRBD1 (5 bases). V lost 0 bases and J lost 4, with 14 bases in between. Germline V CDR1 and CDR2: PRHDT, FYEKMQ (reference sequence). The CDR3 consists of 16 residues. The CDR3 DNA follows: TGTGCCAGCAGCTTAGGCCGAAGGCTAGGGGCAGATACGCAGTATTTT. Amino acid sequence: CASSLGRRLGADTQYF. The variable domain in full, completed from reference TRBV13 and TRBJ2-3, reads AAGVIQSPRHLIKEKRETATLKCYPIPRHDTVYWYQQGPGQDPQFLISFYEKMQSDKGSIPDRFSAQQFSDYHSELNMSSLELGDSALYFCASSLGRRLGADTQYFGPGTRLTVL.

The chain employs TRBV19 and TRBJ2-5; D might be TRBD2 (6 bases). The CDR3 consists of 16 residues. Trimming removed 1 base at V and 5 bases at J, with 17 bases between. Germline CDR1 is LNHDA and CDR2 is SQIVND (reference sequence). The CDR3 loop reads CASSIGWRGSRETQYF. DNA for the CDR3: TGTGCCAGTAGTATAGGGTGGCGGGGTTCGAGGGAGACCCAGTACTTC.

This chain uses TRBV19 with TRBJ1-1, with D possibly matching TRBD1 (6 bases). From germline, CDR1 is LNHDA and CDR2 SQIVND (reference sequence). CDR3 length: 12 residues. The ends were cut back, 3 bases at V and 11 bases at J, with 13 bases in the middle. CDR3 sequence (DNA): TGTGCCAGTAGTATTACTTCAGGGGTGGCTTTCTTT. Translation gives CASSITSGVAFF.

This clone was detected once. The V and J genes are TRBV6-2 or TRBV6-3 and TRBJ1-1; TRBD1 matches 8 bases. The junction had 3 bases not matched to a gene; V was cut back by 2 bases and J by 1 base. CDR1 MNHEY and CDR2 SVGEGT come from the germline V gene. The CDR3 sequence is 15 residues long. The CDR3 spells CASSYGGQANTEAFF. The CDR3 DNA reads as TGTGCCAGCAGTTACGGGGGACAGGCGAACACTGAAGCTTTCTTT.

The J gene is TRBJ2-1, the V gene TRBV15, with 10 bases lining up with TRBD2. Germline V CDR1 and CDR2: LNHNV, YYDKDF (reference sequence). Trimming cost V 1 base and J 7 bases; bases outside gene matches: 7. The CDR3 length is 16 residues. This chain's CDR3 is CATSRVASGSRNEQFF. DNA of the CDR3: TGTGCCACCAGCAGAGTGGCTAGCGGGAGTAGGAATGAGCAGTTCTTC.

J is TRBJ1-5 and V is TRBV7-2; the D is unclear. There are 15 residues in the CDR3. Trimming took 0 bases from V and 3 from J, leaving 9 bases between them. Germline V gene data show CDR1 as SGHTA and CDR2 as FQGNSA. The CDR3 nucleotides read TGTGCCAGCAGCTTAGCGCGGGGTTCCAATCAGCCCCAGCATTTT. It codes for CASSLARGSNQPQHF.

This clone was counted only a few times. V usage is TRBV10-1 and J usage is TRBJ2-6; 10 bases are shared with TRBD1. CDR3 length: 16 amino acids. V trimming: 4 bases; J trimming: 0 bases; junction bases outside the gene matches: 0. CDR1 is WNHNN, CDR2 SYGVQD, per germline (reference sequence). DNA of the CDR3: TGCGCCAGCAGTGGGGACAGGGGCTCTGGGGCCAACGTCCTGACTTTC. Amino acid sequence: CASSGDRGSGANVLTF.

This clone was counted a few times. This sample also contains other DNA sequences that code for the same CDR3. The rearrangement uses TRBV27 and TRBJ1-5; D uncertain. The CDR3 covers 13 residues. CDR1 MNHEY and CDR2 SMNVEV come from the germline V gene (reference sequence). With 3 bases removed from V and 0 bases from J, the gap between germline ends came to 3 bases. In DNA form, the CDR3 reads TGTGCCAGCAGTTTTTATAGCAATCAGCCCCAGCATTTT. Protein product: CASSFYSNQPQHF.

There are a few counts of this clone. The junction shows a germline mismatch at one end, possibly a read error. The rearrangement links TRBV20-1 to TRBJ1-1; a weak D match, TRBD1 (5 bases). Germline values: CDR1 DFQATT, CDR2 SNEGSKA (reference sequence). The CDR3 has 11 residues. The CDR3 sequence: CSARDPDTSSF. The CDR3, as DNA: TGCAGTGCTAGAGACCCGGACACCTCCTCCTTT.

V gene TRBV15 combines with J gene TRBJ2-2; maybe TRBD2 (5 bases). CDR3 length: 14 residues. Germline V gene data show CDR1 as LNHNV and CDR2 as YYDKDF (reference sequence). V was cut by 0 bases and J by 4 bases, with 6 bases left in between. CDR3 DNA: TGTGCCACCAGCAGAGATGCGGGCACCGGGGAGCTGTTTTTT. Its protein product is CATSRDAGTGELFF.

V is TRBV6-5 and J is TRBJ1-2; 7 positions match TRBD1. The CDR3 covers 14 residues. The junction had 9 bases not matched to a gene; V was cut back by 8 bases and J by 3 bases. Germline CDR1 MNHEY, CDR2 SVGAGI. The DNA for the CDR3 is TGTGCCAGCCGGAGAGGGGACAGATACTATGGCTACACCTTC. The encoded protein is CASRRGDRYYGYTF.

The chain combines TRBV12-5 with TRBJ1-2; tentative D call: TRBD1 (6 bases). CDR3 length: 15 amino acids. The germline V gene encodes CDR1 LGHNT and CDR2 FRNRAP. Trimming cost V 4 bases and J 3 bases, with 15 bases left between them. The CDR3 loop reads CASGSQSGGHYGYTF. In DNA form, the CDR3 reads TGTGCTAGTGGTTCGCAATCTGGGGGCCACTATGGCTACACCTTC.